A single sample is the source of the 30 T cell receptor beta chains below, sequenced in a study of T cell changes during pregnancy in multiple sclerosis. Some clones are missing from TCRdb's copy, which holds only in-frame ones; the method was immunoSEQ multiplex PCR. The sample carries roughly 41,000 clones, roughly 90% recorded once. The sequencing used CD8+ T cells from peripheral blood mononuclear cells, collected in the third trimester of pregnancy. The receptors stem from a female donor with multiple sclerosis, enrolled in a pregnancy study.

The chain uses TRBV7-4 and TRBJ2-3, with 14 bases identical to TRBD2. Germline V gives CDR1 SGHVT, CDR2 SQSDAQ. This CDR3 has 15 amino acids. The J segment lost 7 bases and the V segment lost 11 bases, leaving 11 bases of the junction unmatched. The CDR3 DNA is TGTGCCGTATGCAAGGGGACTAGCGGGAGTTATACGCAGTATTTT. This sequence encodes CAVCKGTSGSYTQYF.

This sequence joins TRBV7-8 and TRBJ1-2, with D perhaps matching TRBD1 (5 bases). V dropped 5 bases and J dropped 4 bases, with 17 bases sitting between them. Germline CDR1 SGHVS, CDR2 FQNEAQ. This CDR3 comprises 15 residues. The CDR3 is CASSPLAGDAYGYTF. The CDR3, as DNA: TGTGCCAGCAGCCCTTTGGCGGGGGACGCCTATGGCTACACCTTC.

The V gene is TRBV5-1, the J gene TRBJ2-1; 8 bases align to TRBD1. The CDR3 is 14 amino acids. Germline-derived CDR1 and CDR2 are SGHRS and YFSETQ. J gave up 6 bases and V 9 bases, and 11 bases lay outside the gene matches. Here the CDR3 reads CATQPGQGGNEQFF. CDR3 nucleotides: TGCGCCACCCAGCCTGGACAGGGAGGCAATGAGCAGTTCTTC.

The chain couples TRBV13 to TRBJ1-1; D remains ambiguous. Germline loops: CDR1 PRHDT, CDR2 FYEKMQ (reference sequence). This CDR3 is 11 amino acids long. The germline V and J ends were trimmed by 7 bases and 1 base, with 4 bases remaining between them. CDR3 sequence reads: CASNRNTEAFF. For the CDR3, the DNA is TGTGCCAGCAACAGGAACACTGAAGCTTTCTTT.

This sequence joins TRBV28 and TRBJ2-7, with 7 positions matching TRBD2. The CDR3 spans 14 residues. Trimming at V came to 2 bases and at J to 4 bases, leaving 5 bases not matched to a gene. Germline lookup yields CDR1 MDHEN and CDR2 SYDVKM. DNA of the CDR3: TGTGCCAGCAGTTTAGCGGGAGATTTTTACGAGCAGTACTTC. Protein: CASSLAGDFYEQYF.

The chain combines TRBV28 with TRBJ2-7; 9 nucleotides match TRBD1. There are 13 residues in the CDR3. Trimming took 6 bases from V and 3 from J; bases not matched to a gene: 3. Germline V gene sequence: CDR1 MDHEN, CDR2 SYDVKM. CDR3 sequence (DNA): TGTGCCAGCAGACCGGGACAGGGCTACGAGCAGTACTTC. It yields the protein CASRPGQGYEQYF.

The chain carries TRBV10-3 and TRBJ1-5, with 8 bases aligning to TRBD1. After removal of 6 bases from V and 5 bases from J, the junction contained 6 bases not matched to a gene. CDR1 is ENHRY and CDR2 is SYGVKD in the germline V gene. This CDR3 is built from 14 residues. The DNA of the CDR3 is TGTGCCATCAGCCTTACAGGGGGTGATCAGCCCCAGCATTTT. Amino acid sequence: CAISLTGGDQPQHF.

The CDR3 DNA sequence: TGTGCCAGCACCCTCACCGGGACTAGCGCCTACGAGCAGTACTTC. As protein: CASTLTGTSAYEQYF. V and J are TRBV28 and TRBJ2-7; 10 bases match TRBD2. The germline V gene encodes CDR1 MDHEN and CDR2 SYDVKM. CDR3 length: 15 amino acids. The V and J ends lost 7 bases and 2 bases, in that order; junction bases with no gene match: 8.

The CDR3 DNA reads as TGTGCCAGCAGCGTAACAGGGGCTTCGACTGGAAACACCATATATTTT. It codes for CASSVTGASTGNTIYF. The V and J genes are TRBV9 and TRBJ1-3, with 7 bases matching TRBD1. V dropped 1 base and J dropped 2; count of bases not matched to a gene: 6. CDR1 and CDR2 (germline): SGDLS, YYNGEE. The CDR3 sequence is 16 residues long.

V usage is TRBV11-2 and J usage is TRBJ2-7; D not resolved. The CDR3 has 12 amino acids. V lost 1 base, J lost 5 bases, and 6 bases lay in between. Per the germline V gene, CDR1 is SGHAT and CDR2 is FQNNGV. The CDR3, as DNA: TGTGCCAGCAGCTTAGGGCCCAACGAGCAGTACTTC. Its protein product is CASSLGPNEQYF.

V is TRBV28 and J is TRBJ1-5; tentatively, D is TRBD1 (6 bases). The CDR3 is 15 amino acids. With 2 bases removed from V and 4 bases from J, the gap between germline ends came to 12 bases. Germline CDR1 is MDHEN and CDR2 is SYDVKM. CDR3 sequence: CASSLGWTENQPQHF. DNA of the CDR3: TGTGCCAGCAGTTTAGGGTGGACAGAAAATCAGCCCCAGCATTTT.

The DNA for the CDR3 is TGTGCCAGCAGTCCCGGGACAGTGAAGAGAAATGAGCAGTTCTTC. This translates into CASSPGTVKRNEQFF. The genes are TRBV6-6 and TRBJ2-1; 7 nucleotides agree with TRBD1. The CDR3 contains 15 residues. J was trimmed by 7 bases and V by 5 bases; bases with no gene match: 11. Germline values: CDR1 MNHNY, CDR2 SVGAGI (reference sequence).

This chain links TRBV27 with TRBJ1-1; 7 bases align to TRBD1. V trimming: 7 bases; J trimming: 5 bases; junction bases outside the gene matches: 13. The CDR3 consists of 15 residues. Germline V lookup: CDR1 MNHEY, CDR2 SMNVEV (reference sequence). The CDR3 coding sequence is TGTGCCAGCACCAACTCAGGGGGATTGGGGACTGAAGCTTTCTTT. Translation gives CASTNSGGLGTEAFF.

V usage is TRBV30 and J usage is TRBJ2-1; 8 positions agree with TRBD2. V lost 3 bases, J lost 8 bases, and 9 bases stayed unmatched. The CDR3 runs to 14 residues. Germline CDR1 reads GTSNPN; CDR2 reads SVGIG (reference sequence). CDR3 protein: CAWRLADLGYEQFF. Written as DNA, the CDR3 is TGTGCCTGGAGACTAGCGGATCTTGGGTATGAGCAGTTCTTC.

The table lists this clone with a count of one. This chain uses TRBV5-1 with TRBJ2-7; possibly TRBD1 for D (5 bases). This CDR3 has 15 amino acids. Trimming cost V 0 bases and J 3 bases, with 13 bases left between them. Germline V gene data show CDR1 as SGHRS and CDR2 as YFSETQ. The CDR3 loop reads CASSLADRYYYEQYF. DNA for the CDR3: TGCGCCAGCAGCTTGGCCGACAGATACTACTACGAGCAGTACTTC.

V gene TRBV19 combines with J gene TRBJ1-1; D is uncertain. The germline V gene encodes CDR1 LNHDA and CDR2 SQIVND (reference sequence). Trimming stripped 5 bases from V and 1 base from J, with 5 bases between. This CDR3 is built from 12 residues. The CDR3 spells CASSGQNTEAFF. The CDR3 nucleotides read TGTGCCAGTAGTGGGCAGAACACTGAAGCTTTCTTT.

This chain joins TRBV30 and TRBJ1-2; TRBD1 matches at 8 bases. The CDR3 is 12 amino acids. The germline gives CDR1 GTSNPN, CDR2 SVGIG (reference sequence). With V trimmed by 0 bases and J by 8 bases, 2 bases remained unmatched. CDR3 amino acids: CAWSVGTGGYTF. DNA of the CDR3: TGTGCCTGGAGTGTAGGGACAGGCGGCTACACCTTC.

J is TRBJ2-5 and V is TRBV30; TRBD2 is a possible D gene (5 bases). The V gene lost 5 bases and the J gene lost 2 bases, with 18 bases spanning the gap. The CDR3 is 15 amino acids. Germline values: CDR1 GTSNPN, CDR2 SVGIG (reference sequence). CDR3 nucleotide sequence: TGTGCCTGGCGCCACTGGGTCGAGGGACAAGAGACCCAGTACTTC. Amino acid sequence: CAWRHWVEGQETQYF.

This rearrangement joins TRBV7-2 to TRBJ2-2, with TRBD1 identical over 7 bases. The CDR3 spans 17 residues. Germline V gene data show CDR1 as SGHTA and CDR2 as FQGNSA. Losses at the gene ends were 3 bases for V and 3 bases for J; bases not matched to a gene: 10. As DNA, the CDR3 is TGTGCCAGCAGCTTTCCTACCTCGGGACAGCACACCGGGGAGCTGTTTTTT. Translation gives CASSFPTSGQHTGELFF.

The chain joins TRBV11-2 to TRBJ2-5, with 10 bases lining up with TRBD1. The CDR3 covers 16 residues. The V and J ends lost 5 bases and 5 bases, in that order; junction bases with no gene match: 11. Germline V CDR1 and CDR2: SGHAT, FQNNGV. In DNA form, the CDR3 reads TGTGCCAGCAGCAGAGGGACAGGGGATTTGTGGGAGACCCAGTACTTC. Translating it yields CASSRGTGDLWETQYF.

V is TRBV7-8 and J is TRBJ2-1; the match to TRBD2 covers 12 bases. Germline CDR1 SGHVS, CDR2 FQNEAQ. CDR3 size: 15 residues. The V segment lost 5 bases and the J segment 2 bases; nucleotides outside the gene matches: 1. CDR3 DNA sequence: TGTGCCAGCAGCCCTAGCGGGGGGGCCTACAATGAGCAGTTCTTC. This sequence encodes CASSPSGGAYNEQFF.

The chain combines TRBV5-1 with TRBJ2-1; unclear D gene. Per germline, CDR1 SGHRS and CDR2 YFSETQ. The CDR3 extends over 13 amino acids. V was clipped by 0 bases and J by 9 bases, with 10 bases between them. DNA of the CDR3: TGCGCCAGCAGCTTGGGGAAGCCGGGTGAGCAGTTCTTC. Protein: CASSLGKPGEQFF.

The rearrangement links TRBV6-5 to TRBJ1-1; 12 bases fit TRBD1. The ends lost 6 bases at V and 6 bases at J; junction bases unmatched: 2. CDR3 length equals 13 residues. Germline-derived CDR1 and CDR2 are MNHEY and SVGAGI. CDR3 DNA: TGTGCCAGCAGGGGACAGGGGGCCTCTGAAGCTTTCTTT. Its translation: CASRGQGASEAFF.

This chain joins TRBV7-3 and TRBJ2-7; D is ambiguous. Germline lookup yields CDR1 SGHTA and CDR2 FQGTGA. This CDR3 is built from 11 residues. With 5 bases removed from V and 6 bases from J, the gap between germline ends came to 8 bases. CDR3 DNA sequence: TGTGCCAGCAGCCGCGGAGCCGAGCAGTACTTC. It specifies CASSRGAEQYF.

The chain couples TRBV27 to TRBJ2-5, with D possibly matching TRBD2 (6 bases). Looked up from germline, CDR1 is MNHEY and CDR2 is SMNVEV (reference sequence). CDR3 size: 14 residues. The V end was cut by 5 bases, the J end by 5 bases, with 15 bases between. The CDR3 protein is CASSQGGAGETQYF. CDR3 nucleotide sequence: TGTGCCAGCAGTCAAGGAGGGGCTGGTGAGACCCAGTACTTC.

The chain employs TRBV13 and TRBJ2-7, with TRBD2 matching 7 bases. V dropped 2 bases and J dropped 6; count of bases not matched to a gene: 10. Germline V gives CDR1 PRHDT, CDR2 FYEKMQ (reference sequence). The CDR3 contains 15 residues. In nucleotides, the CDR3 is TGTGCCAGCAGCTTACGGCTAGCGGCCGGGGCCGAGCAGTACTTC. It translates to CASSLRLAAGAEQYF.

The rearrangement uses TRBV7-8 and TRBJ1-5, with D unclear. The CDR3 runs 13 residues. CDR1 and CDR2 from the germline V gene are SGHVS and FQNEAQ. Trimming left V 2 bases short and J 4 bases short, with 6 bases between. CDR3 coding DNA: TGTGCCAGCAGCTTAACGAGTAATCAGCCCCAGCATTTT. It translates to CASSLTSNQPQHF.

On this clone: The same CDR3 arises from other DNA sequences in this sample as well. The chain is built from TRBV19 and TRBJ2-5; TRBD1 is a possible D gene (6 bases). CDR1 and CDR2 (germline): LNHDA, SQIVND (reference sequence). Trimming left V 5 bases short and J 1 base short, with 11 bases between. The CDR3 has 14 residues. DNA of the CDR3: TGTGCCAGTAGTCAACGACAGGTCCAAGAGACCCAGTACTTC. It yields the protein CASSQRQVQETQYF. Full variable domain (remainder filled in from reference TRBV19 and TRBJ2-5): DGGITQSPKYLFRKEGQNVTLSCEQNLNHDAMYWYRQDPGQGLRLIYYSQIVNDFQKGDIAEGYSVSREKKESFPLTVTSAQKNPTAFYLCASSQRQVQETQYFGPGTRLLVL.

J is TRBJ2-2 and V is TRBV27, with a tentative D call TRBD2 (6 bases). This CDR3 is 15 amino acids long. Trimming pared 8 bases from V and 2 bases from J, leaving 15 bases between. The germline CDR1 and CDR2 sequences are MNHEY and SMNVEV (reference sequence). Here the CDR3 DNA reads TGTGCCAGCCGTCGCCCGGGGGAAAACACCGGGGAGCTGTTTTTT. Residues: CASRRPGENTGELFF.

The CDR3 is CASSDSIQETQYF. CDR3 nucleotide sequence: TGTGCCAGCAGTGACAGCATCCAAGAGACCCAGTACTTC. This chain uses TRBV28 with TRBJ2-5; D is possibly TRBD1 (5 bases). Germline CDR1 and CDR2: MDHEN and SYDVKM. The V end was cut by 5 bases, the J end by 1 base, with 8 bases between. The CDR3 length is 13 residues.